This paragraph reports one TCR beta chain. Its target is not known. An Oncomine TCR Beta short-read assay was used to sequence the DNA from cultured CD4+ T cells. TCRdb reanalysed the PCR reads using MiXCR and keeps one entry per CDR3 protein. The sample shows 15,000 to 16,000 distinct CDR3 sequences, about three quarters of them seen only once. The sample belongs to a study of vaccination and CD4 T cells after COVID-19. The overall study: Median time from second vaccine dose to sampling was 60 to 80 days (14 to 241). Overlapping peptides of the spike proteins of SARS-CoV-2, HCoV-NL63, HCoV-OC43 and HCoV-229E were used for cell stimulation. Each control culture was treated with a CEFX pool, an HIV-1 Nef pool, or no peptide.

Treatment in this sample: approximately 10-day PBMC culture with coronavirus spike peptide pools or control peptides (ViraFEST assay). First, ViraFEST expanded antigen-specific T cells with peptide pools, and next it sequenced the TCRs. Germline CDR1 reads MNHEY; CDR2 reads SVGAGI. This CDR3 region has 14 residues. Losses at the gene ends were 2 bases for V and 5 bases for J; bases not matched to a gene: 2. The chain recombines TRBV6-5 with TRBJ1-5; 8 nucleotides line up with TRBD1. The source material was CD4+ T cells from blood, cultured in vitro. The sequence was collected from a human donor who had recovered from COVID-19. CDR3 residues: CASSYGQGYQPQHF. The CDR3 bases are TGTGCCAGCAGTTACGGACAGGGTTATCAGCCCCAGCATTTT.